This TCR beta chain was profiled in a study of T-cell reconstitution after alpha-beta-depleted transplantation in children. This clonotype was seen only a few times. CDR3 length equals 17 residues. Germline V lookup: CDR1 SGDLS, CDR2 YYNGEE. With 7 bases removed from V and 0 bases from J, the gap between germline ends came to 20 bases. This sample's TCRbeta library carried unique molecular identifier barcodes. TCRdb ran MiXCR on the PCR reads and lists one entry per CDR3 protein. The sample carries hundreds of thousands of distinct CDR3 sequences, around 19% recorded once. The chain joins TRBV9 to TRBJ2-1, with D perhaps TRBD1 or TRBD2 (7 bases each). The clonotype was recovered from a human donor who donated a stem cell graft to a child with acute lymphoblastic leukemia. Material: PBMCs from the stem cell graft donor, obtained from the stem cell graft. CDR3 region: CASGGAGGDGSYNEQFF. The CDR3 DNA sequence: TGTGCCAGCGGGGGGGCAGGGGGAGATGGCTCCTACAATGAGCAGTTCTTC.